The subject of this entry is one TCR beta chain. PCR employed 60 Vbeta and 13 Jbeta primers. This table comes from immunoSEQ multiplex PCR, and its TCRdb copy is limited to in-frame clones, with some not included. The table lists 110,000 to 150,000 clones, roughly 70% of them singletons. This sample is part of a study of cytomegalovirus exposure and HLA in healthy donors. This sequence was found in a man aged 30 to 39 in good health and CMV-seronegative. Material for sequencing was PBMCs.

DNA for the CDR3: TGTGCCAGCAGTCCCTGGACAGGTCCCTACGAGCAGTACTTC. Its translation is CASSPWTGPYEQYF. The chain couples TRBV28 to TRBJ2-7; 7 bases are shared with TRBD1. Germline loops: CDR1 MDHEN, CDR2 SYDVKM. V lost 5 bases to trimming and J lost 2 bases; unmatched junction nucleotides: 6. This CDR3 contains 14 residues.